Following are 29 T cell receptor beta chains from one sample sequenced in a study of T cells in Graves' hyperthyroidism and ophthalmopathy. Researchers took RNA transcripts and amplified the TCR beta CDR3 regions from them. With the HTBI primer set, the TCR CDR3 went through a first round of RT-PCR. Each CDR3 protein gets one entry after TCRdb re-called the multiplex PCR reads with MiXCR. The sample consists of about 380,000 distinct CDR3 sequences, approximately 13% of them appearing once. Sequenced sample: blood. The receptor source for this set is a woman aged 55-69 years with Graves' hyperthyroidism.

V is TRBV27 and J is TRBJ1-2; 7 bases align to TRBD1. The germline gives CDR1 MNHEY, CDR2 SMNVEV (reference sequence). This CDR3 region has 14 residues. With 6 bases clipped from V and 3 bases from J, the junction kept 7 bases outside the gene matches. This CDR3 reads CASRRDTGDYGYTF. CDR3 bases: TGTGCCAGCAGACGGGACACAGGGGACTATGGCTACACCTTC.

CDR3 sequence: CASSPRDWGDYEQYF. The DNA for the CDR3 is TGTGCCAGCAGCCCGAGGGATTGGGGGGACTACGAGCAGTACTTC. The chain carries TRBV7-8 and TRBJ2-7, with D perhaps TRBD2 (6 bases). Looked up from germline, CDR1 is SGHVS and CDR2 is FQNEAQ. V lost 5 bases to trimming and J lost 3 bases, with 17 bases between them. This CDR3 is 15 amino acids long.

This clonotype was counted ten times or more. The chain has TRBV2 and TRBJ1-2, with unresolved D. Germline values: CDR1 SNHLY, CDR2 FYNNEI. Trimming pared 3 bases from V and 0 bases from J, leaving 8 bases between. CDR3 length: 14 residues. The CDR3 loop reads CASSEGSTNYGYTF. The DNA for the CDR3 is TGTGCCAGCAGTGAGGGCAGCACTAACTATGGCTACACCTTC. Supplemented by reference TRBV2 and TRBJ1-2, the full variable domain reads EPEVTQTPSHQVTQMGQEVILRCVPISNHLYFYWYRQILGQKVEFLVSFYNNEISEKSEIFDDQFSVERPDGSNFTLKIRSTKLEDSAMYFCASSEGSTNYGYTFGSGTRLTVV.

In this sample, this clonotype turned up a few times. The chain carries TRBV2 and TRBJ2-3, with TRBD2 matching 9 bases. Germline values: CDR1 SNHLY, CDR2 FYNNEI. This CDR3 is 14 amino acids long. J gave up 2 bases and V 7 bases, and 4 bases lay outside the gene matches. This chain's CDR3 is CASKSGGHTDTQYF. CDR3 in DNA: TGTGCCAGCAAGAGCGGGGGGCACACAGATACGCAGTATTTT.

This clonotype showed up many times. This rearrangement joins TRBV5-1 to TRBJ2-3; D remains ambiguous. The V gene's germline CDR1 is SGHRS and CDR2 YFSETQ. V was trimmed by 0 bases and J by 4 bases, leaving 6 bases between them. CDR3 length: 13 residues. The DNA for the CDR3 is TGCGCCAGCAGCTTGGAGTACGCAGATACGCAGTATTTT. The encoded protein is CASSLEYADTQYF.

This clonotype has more than one count but fewer than ten. This rearrangement joins TRBV30 to TRBJ1-1; D remains unclear. Trimming removed 2 bases at V and 0 bases at J, with 10 bases between. CDR1 and CDR2 from the germline V gene are GTSNPN and SVGIG (reference sequence). This CDR3 is built from 14 residues. The CDR3 sequence is CAWSRAPLNTEAFF. CDR3 bases: TGTGCCTGGAGTCGGGCGCCATTGAACACTGAAGCTTTCTTT.

This clonotype was seen many times. The genes are TRBV5-1 and TRBJ2-1; 11 bases align to TRBD1. This CDR3 has 15 residues. Germline-derived CDR1 and CDR2 are SGHRS and YFSETQ. The trim removed 3 bases at V and 7 bases at J, leaving 6 bases unmatched. The CDR3 reads CASSSGTGGGNEQFF. The DNA for the CDR3 is TGCGCCAGCAGCTCGGGGACAGGGGGTGGTAATGAGCAGTTCTTC.

This clonotype occurred many times. The V call is TRBV9, the J call TRBJ2-7; 10 bases map to TRBD2. V was clipped by 3 bases and J by 5 bases; unmatched bases: 20. Germline loops: CDR1 SGDLS, CDR2 YYNGEE. The CDR3 extends over 19 amino acids. CDR3 residues: CASSANPGGTSATENEQYF. DNA of the CDR3: TGTGCCAGCAGCGCCAATCCGGGTGGGACTAGCGCGACCGAGAACGAGCAGTACTTC.

With respect to this clonotype: No DNA is shown, since the ends of the CDR3 on it are uncertain; the CDR3 is the one TCRdb lists. The chain links TRBV7-9 to TRBJ1-3. CDR1 and CDR2 from the germline V gene are SEHNR and FQNEAQ (reference sequence). The CDR3 region is 14 residues in length, termini included. CDR3 loop: CASSLFGSGNTIYF.

This clonotype was recorded at least ten times. The gene calls are TRBV7-8 and TRBJ1-5; unclear D gene. The CDR3 covers 14 residues. V was clipped by 1 base and J by 1 base, with 5 bases between them. Germline V gene sequence: CDR1 SGHVS, CDR2 FQNEAQ. In DNA, the CDR3 is TGTGCCAGCAGCTTAGTTAGGAGCAATCAGCCCCAGCATTTT. Translated: CASSLVRSNQPQHF.

This clonotype was detected many times. The chain links TRBV7-9 to TRBJ2-1; D possibly corresponds to TRBD2 (5 bases). The CDR3 is 15 residues long. V was cut by 1 base and J by 2 bases, with 9 bases left in between. Germline assignment: CDR1 SEHNR and CDR2 FQNEAQ (reference sequence). The CDR3, as DNA: TGTGCCAGCAGCTTAGAATGGCGGGCCTACAATGAGCAGTTCTTC. Residues: CASSLEWRAYNEQFF.

The sample holds many counts of this clonotype. The chain recombines TRBV15 with TRBJ1-5, with D possibly being TRBD1 (5 bases). The CDR3 is made up of 14 amino acids. Deletions cut 0 bases from V and 5 bases from J, with 8 bases between. From germline, CDR1 is LNHNV and CDR2 YYDKDF (reference sequence). The CDR3 spells CATSRDPGHQPQHF. As DNA, the CDR3 is TGTGCCACCAGCAGAGATCCAGGGCATCAGCCCCAGCATTTT.

This clonotype was picked up a small number of times. This chain links TRBV6-5 with TRBJ1-1, with D unresolved. Germline-derived CDR1 and CDR2 are MNHEY and SVGAGI. The V and J ends lost 1 base and 2 bases respectively, with 8 bases between them. This CDR3 contains 14 residues. CDR3 in DNA: TGTGCCAGCAGTTACTTCGACGGAAACACTGAAGCTTTCTTT. Its translation is CASSYFDGNTEAFF.

This clonotype was recorded many times. The V and J genes are TRBV7-6 and TRBJ2-1; D gene uncertain. Trimming removed 5 bases at V and 9 bases at J, with 20 bases between. This CDR3 spans 15 amino acids. The germline V gene has CDR1 SGHVS and CDR2 FNYEAQ. CDR3 DNA: TGTGCCAGCAGCCCCCGGCCCACCCAAGGCTCTGAGCAGTTCTTC. It codes for CASSPRPTQGSEQFF.

The chain recombines TRBV7-3 with TRBJ2-1; 9 bases are shared with TRBD1. J was trimmed by 5 bases and V by 1 base; bases with no gene match: 9. CDR1 and CDR2 (germline): SGHTA, FQGTGA. This CDR3 is built from 17 residues. The CDR3 DNA reads as TGTGCCAGCAGCTTAAGGAGCCGGGACAGGGCTAACAATGAGCAGTTCTTC. Amino acid sequence: CASSLRSRDRANNEQFF.

This clonotype was counted a few times. A read error may explain this, as a much larger clone is one base away. The rearrangement joins TRBV18 to TRBJ1-5; no reliable D call. The CDR3 covers 16 residues. Trimming stripped 3 bases from V and 1 base from J, with 13 bases between. CDR1 and CDR2 (germline): KGHSH, LQKENI. CDR3 DNA sequence: TGTGCCAGCTCACCTACCCGGACGGTGAGCAATCAGCCCCAGCATTTT. Protein product: CASSPTRTVSNQPQHF. Filled out from reference TRBV18 and TRBJ1-5, the complete variable domain reads NAGVMQNPRHLVRRRGQEARLRCSPMKGHSHVYWYRQLPEEGLKFMVYLQKENIIDESGMPKERFSAEFPKEGPSILRIQQVVRGDSAAYFCASSPTRTVSNQPQHFGDGTRLSIL.

This clonotype was detected a few times. The chain recombines TRBV12-5 with TRBJ2-7; D is ambiguous. CDR1 is LGHNT, CDR2 FRNRAP, per germline. Trimming cost V 4 bases and J 9 bases, with 10 bases left between them. The CDR3 is 11 residues long. The CDR3 DNA follows: TGTGCTAGTGGTTCGATTATGGGGCAGTACTTC. Its translation: CASGSIMGQYF.

This clonotype was found many times. J is TRBJ1-1 and V is TRBV7-9; D is perhaps TRBD1 (6 bases). Deletions cut 5 bases from V and 8 bases from J, with 18 bases between. CDR1 SEHNR and CDR2 FQNEAQ come from the germline V gene (reference sequence). The CDR3 sequence is 14 residues long. The CDR3 DNA sequence: TGTGCCAGCAGCAGCCCTGGTGGGGGCAGGGAAGCTTTCTTT. Amino acids: CASSSPGGGREAFF.

This clonotype was picked up many times. The J gene is TRBJ2-7, the V gene TRBV5-8; TRBD1 aligns across 8 bases. This CDR3 spans 14 amino acids. J gave up 1 base and V 4 bases, and 4 bases lay outside the gene matches. CDR1 is SGHTS, CDR2 YDEGEE, per germline. As DNA, the CDR3 is TGTGCCAGCAGCCATCGACAGGGGTCCTACGAGCAGTACTTC. Translation gives CASSHRQGSYEQYF.

The V gene is TRBV6-1, the J gene TRBJ2-4; 9 bases are a match to TRBD2. Germline V gene data show CDR1 as MNHNS and CDR2 as SASEGT. Losses at the gene ends were 6 bases for V and 0 bases for J; bases not matched to a gene: 12. This CDR3 is built from 18 residues. The CDR3 region has the DNA TGTGCCAGCAGCCCCTTGGGCGGGAGGGGGCTAGCCAAAAACATTCAGTACTTC. Encoded protein: CASSPLGGRGLAKNIQYF.

This clonotype came up many times. V usage is TRBV6-1 and J usage is TRBJ1-2; 11 nucleotides match TRBD1. V was pared by 4 bases and J by 8 bases, with 3 bases of the junction left unmatched. The length of the CDR3 is 13 residues. Germline V gene sequence: CDR1 MNHNS, CDR2 SASEGT. The CDR3, as DNA: TGTGCCAGCAGTGCGGACAGGGGGCAAGGCTACACCTTC. Protein product: CASSADRGQGYTF.

This chain links TRBV18 with TRBJ1-3; 8 bases agree with TRBD1. The CDR3 sequence is 16 residues long. V gave up 2 bases and J gave up 4 bases; unmatched junction bases: 7. The germline V gene has CDR1 KGHSH and CDR2 LQKENI. The CDR3 DNA sequence: TGTGCCAGCTCACCATCAACAGGGGGTTCGGGAAACACCATATATTTT. Amino acid sequence: CASSPSTGGSGNTIYF.

This clonotype was recorded at least ten times. This chain connects TRBV5-1 to TRBJ1-5; no reliable D call. Trimming stripped 0 bases from V and 4 bases from J, with 11 bases between. Germline lookup yields CDR1 SGHRS and CDR2 YFSETQ. The CDR3 is 15 amino acids. The chain's CDR3 is CASSLGPAGNQPQHF. CDR3 DNA sequence: TGCGCCAGCAGCTTGGGACCCGCGGGGAATCAGCCCCAGCATTTT.

This clonotype occurred a few times. J is TRBJ2-2 and V is TRBV19, with 7 bases aligning to TRBD2. V lost 3 bases to trimming and J lost 7 bases; unmatched junction nucleotides: 11. Germline V gene data show CDR1 as LNHDA and CDR2 as SQIVND (reference sequence). The CDR3 length is 16 residues. The DNA for the CDR3 is TGTGCCAGTAGTATCGGGTTTTGGAAGCGGGGCGGGGAGCTGTTTTTT. Protein: CASSIGFWKRGGELFF. Supplemented by reference TRBV19 and TRBJ2-2, the full variable domain reads DGGITQSPKYLFRKEGQNVTLSCEQNLNHDAMYWYRQDPGQGLRLIYYSQIVNDFQKGDIAEGYSVSREKKESFPLTVTSAQKNPTAFYLCASSIGFWKRGGELFFGEGSRLTVL.

This clonotype has at least ten counts. The chain has TRBV7-9 and TRBJ2-7, with D perhaps TRBD2 (5 bases). The ends were cut back, 3 bases at V and 4 bases at J, with 13 bases in the middle. Germline-derived CDR1 and CDR2 are SEHNR and FQNEAQ (reference sequence). The length of the CDR3 is 14 residues. The CDR3 sequence: CASSLLSTTYEQYF. Here the CDR3 DNA reads TGTGCCAGCAGCTTGTTATCGACTACTTACGAGCAGTACTTC.

This clonotype was counted a few times. V usage is TRBV5-1 and J usage is TRBJ1-1; D may be TRBD1 (5 bases). CDR1 is SGHRS and CDR2 is YFSETQ in the germline V gene. V was pared by 2 bases and J by 3 bases, with 11 bases between. The CDR3 is 14 amino acids. The CDR3 DNA reads TGCGCCAGCAGCTTTTTAGGGGCCGACACTGAAGCTTTCTTT. It codes for CASSFLGADTEAFF.

This clonotype was detected many times. The chain is built from TRBV7-2 and TRBJ2-1, with 11 bases identical to TRBD2. The CDR3 is 14 amino acids. V lost 4 bases, J lost 7 bases, and 3 bases stayed unmatched. Germline V gives CDR1 SGHTA, CDR2 FQGNSA. CDR3 bases: TGTGCCAGCAGCTACTGGACTAGCGGGAATGAGCAGTTCTTC. Its translation is CASSYWTSGNEQFF.

This clonotype was recorded many times. The chain carries TRBV5-6 and TRBJ1-5, with a possible D match to TRBD1 (5 bases). CDR1 is SGHDT, CDR2 YYEEEE, per germline. V lost 0 bases, J lost 2 bases, and 6 bases lay in between. CDR3 length equals 14 residues. The CDR3 bases are TGTGCCAGCAGCTTGGGCAGGGGCAATCAGCCCCAGCATTTT. It is translated as CASSLGRGNQPQHF.

This clonotype was seen ten or more times. This chain connects TRBV11-2 to TRBJ1-4; D unclear. Germline CDR1 and CDR2: SGHAT and FQNNGV. Between the trimmed V and J ends, which lost 4 bases and 4 bases, there was a span of 10 bases. This CDR3 is 14 amino acids long. In DNA form, the CDR3 reads TGTGCCAGCAGCTCCTCGGACTATAATGAAAAACTGTTTTTT. Translating gives CASSSSDYNEKLFF.